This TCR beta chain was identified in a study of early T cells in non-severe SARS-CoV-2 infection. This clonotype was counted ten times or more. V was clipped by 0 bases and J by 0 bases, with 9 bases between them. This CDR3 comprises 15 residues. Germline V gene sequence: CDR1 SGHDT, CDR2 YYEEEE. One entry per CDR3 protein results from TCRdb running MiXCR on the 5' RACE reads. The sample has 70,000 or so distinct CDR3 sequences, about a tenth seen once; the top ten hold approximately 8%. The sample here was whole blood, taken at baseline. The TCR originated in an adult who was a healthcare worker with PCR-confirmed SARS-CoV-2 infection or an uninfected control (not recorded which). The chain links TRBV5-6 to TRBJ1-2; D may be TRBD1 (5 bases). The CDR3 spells CASSLGQYPNYGYTF. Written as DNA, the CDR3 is TGTGCCAGCAGCTTGGGACAGTATCCTAACTATGGCTACACCTTC.